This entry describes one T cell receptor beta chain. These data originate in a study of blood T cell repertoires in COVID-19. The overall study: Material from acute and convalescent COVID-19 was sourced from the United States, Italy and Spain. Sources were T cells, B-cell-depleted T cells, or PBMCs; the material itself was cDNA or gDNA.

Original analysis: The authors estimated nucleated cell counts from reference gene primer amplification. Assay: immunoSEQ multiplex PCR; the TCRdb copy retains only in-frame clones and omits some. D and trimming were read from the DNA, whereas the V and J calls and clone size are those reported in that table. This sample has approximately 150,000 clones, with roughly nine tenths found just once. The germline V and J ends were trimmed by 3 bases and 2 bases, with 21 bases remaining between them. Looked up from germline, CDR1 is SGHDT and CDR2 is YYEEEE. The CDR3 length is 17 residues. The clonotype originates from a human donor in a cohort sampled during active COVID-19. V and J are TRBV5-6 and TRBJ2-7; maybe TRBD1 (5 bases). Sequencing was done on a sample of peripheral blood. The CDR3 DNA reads TGTGCCAGCAGCTCAACCATTAGGGCGTTGGGGCCCTACGAGCAGTACTTC. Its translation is CASSSTIRALGPYEQYF.